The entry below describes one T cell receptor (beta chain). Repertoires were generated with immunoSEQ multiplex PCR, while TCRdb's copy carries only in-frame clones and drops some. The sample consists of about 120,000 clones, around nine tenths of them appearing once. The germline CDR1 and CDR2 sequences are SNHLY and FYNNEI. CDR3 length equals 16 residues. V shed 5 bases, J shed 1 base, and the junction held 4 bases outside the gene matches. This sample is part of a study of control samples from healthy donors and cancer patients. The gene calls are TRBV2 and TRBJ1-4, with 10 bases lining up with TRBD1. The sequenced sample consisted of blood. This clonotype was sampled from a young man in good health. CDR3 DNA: TGTGCCAGCAGTAGAGGACAGGGGGGAACTAATGAAAAACTGTTTTTT. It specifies CASSRGQGGTNEKLFF.